A single sample gave rise to the 20 T cell receptor beta chains below, sequenced in a study of post-analysis software for immune sequencing data. Study outcomes and limitations: TRBV5-6, TRBV5-1 and TRBV20-1 belonged to a set of about 5 TRBV segments that were more frequent in patients than controls.

These receptors lack a known antigen. Researchers reported that TCR beta cDNA libraries carried unique molecular identifiers. In TCRdb, the PCR reads were re-called with MiXCR into one record per CDR3 protein. The sample lists almost 700,000 distinct CDR3 sequences; approximately 59% were seen once. Sequencing was performed on blood. All receptors come from a girl aged 2-10 years with multiple sclerosis.

The sample holds a few counts of this clonotype. The chain has TRBV12-3 or TRBV12-4 and TRBJ2-7; 8 bases agree with TRBD1. After removal of 5 bases from V and 0 bases from J, the junction contained 6 bases not matched to a gene. CDR3 length equals 15 residues. As DNA, the CDR3 is TGTGCCAGCAGTAAAGACAGGGGCGTCTCCTACGAGCAGTACTTC. Amino acid sequence: CASSKDRGVSYEQYF.

V gene TRBV5-1 combines with J gene TRBJ2-5; D possibly corresponds to TRBD1 (6 bases). Trimming took off 2 bases at V and 3 bases at J, with 20 bases between the two ends. Per germline, CDR1 SGHRS and CDR2 YFSETQ. The CDR3 covers 17 residues. The CDR3 sequence is CASSFNTGPGVEETQYF. CDR3 in DNA: TGCGCCAGCAGCTTTAATACTGGGCCAGGGGTTGAAGAGACCCAGTACTTC.

This chain uses TRBV7-9 with TRBJ2-7; D possibly corresponds to TRBD1 (5 bases). This CDR3 comprises 13 residues. Trimming took 4 bases from V and 3 from J, leaving 10 bases between them. Germline V gives CDR1 SEHNR, CDR2 FQNEAQ (reference sequence). The CDR3 region has the DNA TGTGCCAGCAGCTACGACAGCAACTACGAGCAGTACTTC. It translates to CASSYDSNYEQYF.

Only a few counts were recorded for this clonotype. The V call is TRBV20-1, the J call TRBJ2-7; weak D call: TRBD2 (6 bases). Germline V gene data show CDR1 as DFQATT and CDR2 as SNEGSKA (reference sequence). Between the trimmed V and J ends, which lost 5 bases and 0 bases, there was a span of 17 bases. The CDR3 totals 15 residues. CDR3 amino acids: CSASTAGVSSYEQYF. In DNA, the CDR3 is TGCAGTGCTTCAACAGCGGGCGTGAGCTCCTACGAGCAGTACTTC.

This rearrangement joins TRBV12-3 or TRBV12-4 to TRBJ2-7; D might be TRBD1 (6 bases). CDR3 length equals 18 residues. V shed 0 bases and J shed 3 bases, with 21 bases lying between them. CDR3 sequence reads: CASSLAPGRGSPNYEQYF. CDR3 sequence (DNA): TGTGCCAGCAGTTTAGCGCCGGGCAGGGGCAGCCCAAACTACGAGCAGTACTTC.

This clonotype has only a few counts. The genes are TRBV7-9 and TRBJ2-1, with D maybe TRBD1 (5 bases). The CDR3 length is 16 residues. With 1 base removed from V and 4 bases from J, the gap between germline ends came to 14 bases. Germline-derived CDR1 and CDR2 are SEHNR and FQNEAQ (reference sequence). The chain's CDR3 is CASSLGFVTDYNEQFF. Written as DNA, the CDR3 is TGTGCCAGCAGCTTAGGTTTCGTGACAGATTACAATGAGCAGTTCTTC.

V is TRBV5-1 and J is TRBJ1-1, with TRBD1 as a possible D gene (6 bases). V lost 5 bases and J 1 base, leaving 12 bases between the germline ends. The CDR3 contains 14 residues. Germline CDR1 and CDR2: SGHRS and YFSETQ. The CDR3 spells CASREPGQNTEAFF. The CDR3 DNA follows: TGCGCCAGCAGGGAACCGGGACAGAACACTGAAGCTTTCTTT.

The gene calls are TRBV7-9 and TRBJ2-2; D might be TRBD1 (5 bases). Deletions cut 1 base from V and 7 bases from J, with 7 bases between. Germline V lookup: CDR1 SEHNR, CDR2 FQNEAQ (reference sequence). CDR3 length: 13 amino acids. The CDR3 DNA is TGTGCCAGCAGCTTAGAAGGGGTCGGGGAGCTGTTTTTT. This translates into CASSLEGVGELFF.

V is TRBV11-1 and J is TRBJ2-1; 9 bases agree with TRBD2. V shed 5 bases, J shed 10 bases, and the junction held 3 bases outside the gene matches. Germline CDR1 is SGHAT and CDR2 is FQDESV (reference sequence). The CDR3 extends over 12 amino acids. The CDR3 reads CASSRLAEEQFF. The CDR3 DNA follows: TGTGCCAGCAGCAGACTAGCGGAGGAGCAGTTCTTC.

This chain joins TRBV4-2 and TRBJ1-2, with a weak D call TRBD1 (5 bases). The CDR3 sequence is 13 residues long. Between the trimmed V and J ends, which lost 8 bases and 0 bases, there was a span of 10 bases. CDR1 and CDR2 from the germline V gene are LGHNA and YNFKEQ. This CDR3 reads CASRDAANYGYTF. CDR3 DNA sequence: TGTGCCAGCCGGGACGCTGCTAACTATGGCTACACCTTC.

The J gene is TRBJ2-1, the V gene TRBV7-2, with TRBD2 identical over 9 bases. The CDR3 is 15 residues long. Losses at the gene ends were 6 bases for V and 7 bases for J; bases not matched to a gene: 10. The germline V gene has CDR1 SGHTA and CDR2 FQGNSA. DNA of the CDR3: TGTGCCAGCAGATTGCCGGGACTAGCTCTAAATGAGCAGTTCTTC. Translation gives CASRLPGLALNEQFF.

The table lists this clonotype with a count of one. One junction end disagrees with the germline gene, perhaps due to a read error. The V and J genes are TRBV7-7 and TRBJ2-5; 11 nucleotides match TRBD2. CDR3 size: 15 residues. Germline loops: CDR1 SSHAT, CDR2 FNYEAQ (reference sequence). This CDR3 reads CASSALAGVSETQYF. CDR3 coding DNA: TGTGCTAGCAGCGCACTAGCGGGAGTTTCGGAGACCCAGTACTTC.

At least ten counts were recorded for this clonotype. V is TRBV7-2 and J is TRBJ2-1; D remains unclear. Trimming left V 5 bases short and J 4 bases short, with 6 bases between. The germline gives CDR1 SGHTA, CDR2 FQGNSA. The CDR3 loop spans 12 amino acids. The CDR3 region has the DNA TGTGCCAGCAGCCCCGCGTACAATGAGCAGTTCTTC. Its protein is CASSPAYNEQFF.

This clonotype was seen a single time. A read error may produce the germline difference seen at one junction end. The chain is built from TRBV7-9 and TRBJ2-5; possibly TRBD1 or TRBD2 for D (5 bases each). Germline V gene lookup returns CDR1 SEHNR and CDR2 FQNEAQ (reference sequence). CDR3 size: 17 residues. In DNA form, the CDR3 reads TGCGCCAGCAGCTTCACGAGGGGTCCTCGTTTAGGTGAGACCCAGTACTTC. Amino acid sequence: CASSFTRGPRLGETQYF.

This chain connects TRBV4-3 to TRBJ1-2; the D is unclear. The CDR3 sequence is 15 residues long. Germline values: CDR1 LGHNA, CDR2 YSLEER. Trimming removed 1 base from V and 4 bases from J, with 13 bases in between. In DNA, the CDR3 is TGCGCCAGCAGCCAAGCGACCTACGACCGCTATGGCTACACCTTC. This sequence encodes CASSQATYDRYGYTF.

The rearrangement joins TRBV12-3 or TRBV12-4 to TRBJ1-2; D might be TRBD1 (5 bases). This CDR3 spans 12 amino acids. V was shortened by 4 bases and J by 13 bases, with 16 bases between the two germline ends. CDR3 loop: CASSSGAYPATF. The CDR3 region has the DNA TGTGCCAGCAGTTCTGGGGCCTACCCCGCCACCTTC.

This clonotype has more than one count but fewer than ten. The chain links TRBV20-1 to TRBJ2-7, with D tentatively TRBD1 (6 bases). The CDR3 runs 13 residues. Deletions cut 6 bases from V and 3 bases from J, with 15 bases between. CDR1 and CDR2 from the germline V gene are DFQATT and SNEGSKA (reference sequence). Written as DNA, the CDR3 is TGCAGTGCGAAGACAGGAGGACACTACGAGCAGTACTTC. This codes for CSAKTGGHYEQYF.

V usage is TRBV7-2 and J usage is TRBJ1-2; the D is unclear. In germline, CDR1 is SGHTA, CDR2 FQGNSA. The V and J ends lost 2 bases and 1 base respectively, with 11 bases between them. The CDR3 totals 15 residues. The CDR3 DNA follows: TGTGCCAGCAGCTTAATCGTTAACAGTAACTATGGCTACACCTTC. Amino acids: CASSLIVNSNYGYTF.

In this sample, this clonotype turned up a few times. V gene TRBV5-1 combines with J gene TRBJ2-1, with a possible D match to TRBD1 (5 bases). This CDR3 contains 16 residues. Looked up from germline, CDR1 is SGHRS and CDR2 is YFSETQ. Trimming cost V 0 bases and J 3 bases, with 13 bases left between them. The CDR3 region has the DNA TGCGCCAGCAGCTTGGAGGGGAACCACGGCTACAATGAGCAGTTCTTC. It translates to CASSLEGNHGYNEQFF.

The chain combines TRBV5-6 with TRBJ1-2; TRBD1 agrees at 9 bases. CDR1 and CDR2 from the germline V gene are SGHDT and YYEEEE. The CDR3 covers 15 residues. V shed 5 bases, J shed 4 bases, and the junction held 9 bases outside the gene matches. CDR3 DNA: TGTGCCAGCAGTACGACAGGGGGTGCCCCCTATGGCTACACCTTC. It encodes CASSTTGGAPYGYTF.